The text below deals with one T cell receptor beta chain. This CDR3 is built from 15 residues. Germline CDR1 is LNHDA and CDR2 is SQIVND (reference sequence). With 3 bases removed from V and 0 bases from J, the gap between germline ends came to 9 bases. The sample is drawn from a study of blood T cell repertoires in COVID-19. Looking at the study overall: Samples taken during acute and convalescent COVID-19 were collected in the United States, Italy and Spain. PBMCs, B-cell-depleted T cells, or T cells were the source of the cDNA or gDNA that made up the material.

In the study's own analysis: Amplifying reference gene primers gave estimates of nucleated cell counts. Sequencing used immunoSEQ multiplex PCR; TCRdb keeps in-frame clones, though not all of them. The V and J calls and clone size are taken from that table; D and trimming were inferred from the DNA. The sample includes some 150,000 clones, around nine tenths of them seen just once. The receptor's source is a woman between 45 and 65 years old with active or convalescent COVID-19. The chain has TRBV19 and TRBJ1-3; D is uncertain. Specimen: peripheral blood. The CDR3 spells CASSMYWASGNTIYF. The CDR3 coding sequence is TGTGCCAGTAGTATGTACTGGGCCTCTGGAAACACCATATATTTT.